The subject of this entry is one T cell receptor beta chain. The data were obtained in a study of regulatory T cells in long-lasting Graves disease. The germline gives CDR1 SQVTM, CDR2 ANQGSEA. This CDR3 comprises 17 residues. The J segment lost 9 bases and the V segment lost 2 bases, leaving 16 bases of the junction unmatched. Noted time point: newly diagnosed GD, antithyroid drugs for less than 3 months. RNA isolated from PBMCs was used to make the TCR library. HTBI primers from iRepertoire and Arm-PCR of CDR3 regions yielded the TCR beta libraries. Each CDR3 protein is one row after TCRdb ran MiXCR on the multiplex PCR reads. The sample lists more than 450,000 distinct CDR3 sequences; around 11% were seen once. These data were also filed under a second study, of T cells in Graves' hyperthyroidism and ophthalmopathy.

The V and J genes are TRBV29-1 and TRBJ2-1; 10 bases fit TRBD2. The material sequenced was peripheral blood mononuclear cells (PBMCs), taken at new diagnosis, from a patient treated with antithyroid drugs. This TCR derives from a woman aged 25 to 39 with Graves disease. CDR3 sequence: CSVERANSGRQCSEQFF. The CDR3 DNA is TGCAGCGTTGAAAGGGCTAATAGCGGGAGGCAGTGCAGTGAGCAGTTCTTC.